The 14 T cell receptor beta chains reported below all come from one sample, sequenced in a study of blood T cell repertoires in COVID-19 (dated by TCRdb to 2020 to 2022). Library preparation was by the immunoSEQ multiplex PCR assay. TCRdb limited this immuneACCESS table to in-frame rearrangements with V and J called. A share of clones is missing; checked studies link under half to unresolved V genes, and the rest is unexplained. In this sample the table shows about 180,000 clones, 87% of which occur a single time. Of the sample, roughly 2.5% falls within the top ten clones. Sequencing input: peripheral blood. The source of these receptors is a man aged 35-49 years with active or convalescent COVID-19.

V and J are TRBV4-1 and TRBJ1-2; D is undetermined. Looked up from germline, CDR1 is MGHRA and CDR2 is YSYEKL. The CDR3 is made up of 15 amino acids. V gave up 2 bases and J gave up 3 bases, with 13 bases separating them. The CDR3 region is CASSQSDITDYGYTF. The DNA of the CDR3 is TGCGCCAGCAGCCAATCAGACATCACAGACTATGGCTACACCTTC.

This chain's CDR3 is CASSQGLGDTEAFF. Here the CDR3 DNA reads TGTGCCAGCAGTCAGGGACTGGGGGACACTGAAGCTTTCTTT. The rearrangement links TRBV6-5 to TRBJ1-1, with a tentative D call TRBD1 (5 bases). Deletions cut 5 bases from V and 3 bases from J, with 13 bases between. CDR1 is MNHEY, CDR2 SVGAGI, per germline. The CDR3 spans 14 residues.

The CDR3 loop reads CASSLLSGPGVYGYTF. As DNA, the CDR3 is TGTGCCAGCAGCTTATTATCTGGTCCAGGGGTCTATGGCTACACCTTC. The chain employs TRBV11-2 and TRBJ1-2, with D perhaps matching TRBD1 (6 bases). Germline lookup yields CDR1 SGHAT and CDR2 FQNNGV. This CDR3 is built from 16 residues. V was clipped by 2 bases and J by 4 bases, with 17 bases between them.

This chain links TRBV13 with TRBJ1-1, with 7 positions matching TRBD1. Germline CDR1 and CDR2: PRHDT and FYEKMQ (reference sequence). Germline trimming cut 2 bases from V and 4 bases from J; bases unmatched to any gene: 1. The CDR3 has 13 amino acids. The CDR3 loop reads CASSLNRGTEAFF. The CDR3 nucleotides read TGTGCCAGCAGCTTAAACAGGGGCACTGAAGCTTTCTTT.

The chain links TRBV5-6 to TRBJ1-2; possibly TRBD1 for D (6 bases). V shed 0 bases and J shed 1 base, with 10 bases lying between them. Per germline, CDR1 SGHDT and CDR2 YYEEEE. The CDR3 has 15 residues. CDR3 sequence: CASSLETGFNYGYTF. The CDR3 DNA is TGTGCCAGCAGCTTGGAGACAGGATTTAACTATGGCTACACCTTC.

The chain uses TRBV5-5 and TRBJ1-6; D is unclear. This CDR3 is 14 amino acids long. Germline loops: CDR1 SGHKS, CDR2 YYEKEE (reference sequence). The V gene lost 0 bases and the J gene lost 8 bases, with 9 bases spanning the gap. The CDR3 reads CASSLVLSDSPLHF. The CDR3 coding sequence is TGTGCCAGCAGCTTGGTCTTATCTGATTCACCCCTCCACTTT.

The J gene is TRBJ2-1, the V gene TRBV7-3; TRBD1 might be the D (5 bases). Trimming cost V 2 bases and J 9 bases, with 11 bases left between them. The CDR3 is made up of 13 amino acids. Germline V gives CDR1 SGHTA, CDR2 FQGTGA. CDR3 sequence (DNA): TGTGCCAGCAGCTTAGGTTTAGGGGCTGAGCAGTTCTTC. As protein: CASSLGLGAEQFF.

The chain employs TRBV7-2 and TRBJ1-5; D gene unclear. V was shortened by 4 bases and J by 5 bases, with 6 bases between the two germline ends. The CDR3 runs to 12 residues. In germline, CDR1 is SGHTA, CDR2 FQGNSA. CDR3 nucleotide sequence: TGTGCCAGCAGCTATGGAGATCAGCCCCAGCATTTT. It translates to CASSYGDQPQHF.

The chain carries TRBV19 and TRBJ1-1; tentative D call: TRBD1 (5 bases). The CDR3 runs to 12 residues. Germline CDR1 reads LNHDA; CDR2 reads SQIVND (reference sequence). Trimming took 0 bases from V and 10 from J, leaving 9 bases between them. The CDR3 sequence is CASSIEGGRAFF. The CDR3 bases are TGTGCCAGTAGTATAGAGGGGGGGAGAGCTTTCTTT.

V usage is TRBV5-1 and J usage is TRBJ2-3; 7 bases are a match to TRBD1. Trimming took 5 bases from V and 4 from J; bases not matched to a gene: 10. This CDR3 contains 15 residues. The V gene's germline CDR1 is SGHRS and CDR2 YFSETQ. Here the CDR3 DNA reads TGCGCCAGCAGTCCAATACAGGGGTCGCCAGATACGCAGTATTTT. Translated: CASSPIQGSPDTQYF.

This CDR3 reads CASSAGPPGTEAFF. In DNA form, the CDR3 reads TGTGCCAGCAGCGCGGGCCCCCCGGGGACTGAAGCTTTCTTT. The gene calls are TRBV5-4 and TRBJ1-1; D gene unclear. The CDR3 covers 14 residues. V lost 4 bases, J lost 5 bases, and 15 bases lay in between. The germline gives CDR1 SGHNT, CDR2 YYREEE (reference sequence).

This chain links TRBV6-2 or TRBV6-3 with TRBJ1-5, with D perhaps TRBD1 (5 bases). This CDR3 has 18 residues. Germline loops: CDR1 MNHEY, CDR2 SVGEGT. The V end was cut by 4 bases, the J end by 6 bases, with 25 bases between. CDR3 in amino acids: CASSWGRLGLRGSQPQHF. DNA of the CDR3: TGTGCCAGCAGTTGGGGCCGACTCGGGTTGCGCGGGAGTCAGCCCCAGCATTTT.

For the CDR3, the DNA is TGTGCCAGCAGTTGGTATGGGAGTGAGCAGTTCTTC. Amino acids: CASSWYGSEQFF. The V gene is TRBV12-3 or TRBV12-4, the J gene TRBJ2-1, with D possibly being TRBD2 (5 bases). There are 12 residues in the CDR3. V lost 4 bases and J 9 bases, leaving 10 bases between the germline ends.

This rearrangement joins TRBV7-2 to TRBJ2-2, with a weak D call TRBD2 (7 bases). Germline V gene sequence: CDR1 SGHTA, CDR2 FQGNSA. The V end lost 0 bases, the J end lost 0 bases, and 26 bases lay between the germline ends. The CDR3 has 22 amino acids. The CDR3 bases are TGTGCCAGCAGCTTAGCGCTTCGAGGCCCCCGGGGCGGGGGCACGAACACCGGGGAGCTGTTTTTT. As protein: CASSLALRGPRGGGTNTGELFF.